The clone carrying this T cell receptor beta chain was observed a handful of times. The sample is drawn from a study of T-cell memory formation after mild COVID-19. As for the study in general: TCR clusters mostly belonged to single donors.

The V gene's germline CDR1 is SQVTM and CDR2 ANQGSEA. Trimming at V came to 3 bases and at J to 8 bases, leaving 18 bases not matched to a gene. There are 16 residues in the CDR3. A single record per CDR3 protein comes from TCRdb applying MiXCR to the 5' RACE reads. Of around 180,000 distinct CDR3 sequences listed, around 15% are singletons. The clonotype originates from an adult woman who had mild COVID-19 (a few samples of this study predate the infection). Cell type and time point are not known. Sequencing was done on a sample of PBMCs or a T cell subset sorted from them (not recorded which). This sequence joins TRBV29-1 and TRBJ1-2, with TRBD1 matching over 7 bases. CDR3 in amino acids: CSVEVEGQVARGGYTF. CDR3 DNA: TGCAGCGTTGAGGTGGAAGGACAGGTAGCCCGAGGAGGCTACACCTTC.